This T cell receptor beta chain was obtained from a study of cytomegalovirus exposure and HLA in healthy donors. Study-wide points: Researchers reported that three CMV-associated chains were confirmed in vitro as CMV antigen-specific. TCR beta sequences reportedly predicted most subjects' HLA-A and HLA-B alleles accurately.

Germline CDR1 reads SGHNT; CDR2 reads YYREEE (reference sequence). The CDR3 loop spans 15 amino acids. V shed 4 bases and J shed 6 bases, with 19 bases lying between them. In the PCR, 60 Vbeta and 13 Jbeta primers were used. The table came from immunoSEQ multiplex PCR; TCRdb's copy has only in-frame clones and leaves some out. The sample shows roughly 93,000 clones, around 75% of them seen only once. Of note for this clone: Its specificity is unknown.

The TCR was taken from a man aged 18 to 35 in good health and CMV-seropositive. The sequenced sample was PBMCs. The chain couples TRBV5-4 to TRBJ1-2, with D maybe TRBD1 (5 bases). The CDR3 loop is CASSTRPEGENGYTF. CDR3 DNA: TGTGCCAGCAGCACCCGACCGGAAGGGGAAAATGGCTACACCTTC.